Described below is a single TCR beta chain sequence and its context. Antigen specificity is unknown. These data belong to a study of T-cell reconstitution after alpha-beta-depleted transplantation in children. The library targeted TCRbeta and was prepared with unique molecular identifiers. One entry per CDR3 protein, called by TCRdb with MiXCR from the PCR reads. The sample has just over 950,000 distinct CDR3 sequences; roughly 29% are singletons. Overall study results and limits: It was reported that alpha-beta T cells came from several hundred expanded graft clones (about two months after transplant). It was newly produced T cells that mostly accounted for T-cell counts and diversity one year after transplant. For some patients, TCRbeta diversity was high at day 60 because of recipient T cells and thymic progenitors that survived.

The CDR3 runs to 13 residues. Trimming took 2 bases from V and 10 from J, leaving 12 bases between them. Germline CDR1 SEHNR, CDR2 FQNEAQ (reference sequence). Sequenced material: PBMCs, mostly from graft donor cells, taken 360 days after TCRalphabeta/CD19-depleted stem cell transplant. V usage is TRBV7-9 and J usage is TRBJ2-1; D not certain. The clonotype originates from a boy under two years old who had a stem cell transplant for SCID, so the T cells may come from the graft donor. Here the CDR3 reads CASSLHLLLEQFF. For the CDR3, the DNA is TGTGCCAGCAGCTTACACCTACTTCTAGAGCAGTTCTTC. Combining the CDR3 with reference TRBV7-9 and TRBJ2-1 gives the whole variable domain DTGVSQNPRHKITKRGQNVTFRCDPISEHNRLYWYRQTLGQGPEFLTYFQNEAQLEKSRLLSDRFSAERPKGSFSTLEIQRTEQGDSAMYLCASSLHLLLEQFFGPGTRLTVL.